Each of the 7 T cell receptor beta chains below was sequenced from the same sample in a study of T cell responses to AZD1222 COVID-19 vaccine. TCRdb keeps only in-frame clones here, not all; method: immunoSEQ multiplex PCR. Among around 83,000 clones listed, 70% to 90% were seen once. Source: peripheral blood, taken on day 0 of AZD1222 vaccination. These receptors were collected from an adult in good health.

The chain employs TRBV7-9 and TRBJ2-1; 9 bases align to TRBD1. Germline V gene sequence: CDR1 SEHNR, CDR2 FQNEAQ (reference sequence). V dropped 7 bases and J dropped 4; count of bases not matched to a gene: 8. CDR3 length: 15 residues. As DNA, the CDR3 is TGTGCCAGCACGCGCGGACAGGGGCGATACAATGAGCAGTTCTTC. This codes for CASTRGQGRYNEQFF.

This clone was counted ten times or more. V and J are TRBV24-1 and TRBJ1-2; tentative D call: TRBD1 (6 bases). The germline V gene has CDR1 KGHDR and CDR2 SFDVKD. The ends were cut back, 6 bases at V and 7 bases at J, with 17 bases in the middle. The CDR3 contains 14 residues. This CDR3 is CATSRSQGLSGYTF. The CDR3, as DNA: TGTGCCACCAGTCGTAGCCAGGGGCTGAGTGGCTACACCTTC.

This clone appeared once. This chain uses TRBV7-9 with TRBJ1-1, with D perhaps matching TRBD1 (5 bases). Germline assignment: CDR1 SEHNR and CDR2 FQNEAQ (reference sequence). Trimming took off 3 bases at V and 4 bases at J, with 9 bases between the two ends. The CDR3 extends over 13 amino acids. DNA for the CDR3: TGTGCCAGCAGCTTTAGGAGGGGCACTGAAGCTTTCTTT. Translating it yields CASSFRRGTEAFF.

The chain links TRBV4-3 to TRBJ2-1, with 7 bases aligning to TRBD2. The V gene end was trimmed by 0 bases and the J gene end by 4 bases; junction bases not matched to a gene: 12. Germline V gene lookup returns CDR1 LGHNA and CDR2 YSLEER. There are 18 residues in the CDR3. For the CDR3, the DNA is TGCGCCAGCAGCCAAGATAGATCGGCTAGCGGATTATACAATGAGCAGTTCTTC. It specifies CASSQDRSASGLYNEQFF.

The CDR3 sequence: CASSEGNYLAKNIQYF. The CDR3 DNA is TGTGCCAGCAGTGAAGGAAACTACCTAGCCAAAAACATTCAGTACTTC. The chain has TRBV2 and TRBJ2-4; D unclear. The germline CDR1 and CDR2 sequences are SNHLY and FYNNEI. V gave up 1 base and J gave up 0 bases, with 10 bases separating them. The CDR3 covers 16 residues.

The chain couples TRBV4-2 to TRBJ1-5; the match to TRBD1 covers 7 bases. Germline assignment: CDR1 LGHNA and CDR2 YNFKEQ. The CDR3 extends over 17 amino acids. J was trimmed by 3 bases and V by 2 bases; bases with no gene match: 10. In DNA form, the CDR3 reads TGTGCCAGCAGCCAATTACCGGGACAGAGGGACAATCAGCCCCAGCATTTT. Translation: CASSQLPGQRDNQPQHF.

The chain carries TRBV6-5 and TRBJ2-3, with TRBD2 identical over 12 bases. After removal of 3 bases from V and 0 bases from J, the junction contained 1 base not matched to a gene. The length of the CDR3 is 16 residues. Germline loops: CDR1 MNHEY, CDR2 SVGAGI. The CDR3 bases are TGTGCCAGCAGTTATGGACTAGCGGGAAGCACAGATACGCAGTATTTT. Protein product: CASSYGLAGSTDTQYF.